This paragraph reports one TCR beta chain. Its specificity is unknown. This sample was included in a study of shared clonotypes between healthy human individuals. Donors were healthy HIV-negative adults without recent acute infections or vaccinations. Splitting the CD4+ cells yielded a CD45RA+ naive subset and a CD45RA-negative memory subset. V gave up 3 bases and J gave up 7 bases, with 22 bases separating them. CDR3 size: 17 residues. Sequencing was performed with immunoSEQ multiplex PCR; in TCRdb, only in-frame clones are kept and a portion is missing. Here the sample spans about 2.4 million clones, more than 85% being singletons. Study outcomes and limitations: Sorted-subset sequencing, rarefaction showed, was incomplete despite large depth.

The gene calls are TRBV5-3 and TRBJ2-2; no clear D gene. TRBV5-3 carries the ORF label, with uncertain function. Sequenced input: naive CD4+ T cells from PBMCs. Indicated subset: CD45RA+ positively selected. The TCR sequence derives from a man aged 18 to 35 in good health. Some clones in this sample may be carry-over from other donors' samples. CDR3 sequence: CARSSSAADRVHGELFF. The CDR3 DNA sequence: TGTGCCAGAAGCTCTTCGGCGGCGGACCGCGTGCACGGGGAGCTGTTTTTT.